Listed below are T cell receptor beta chains from one sample, sequenced in a study of T cell changes during pregnancy in multiple sclerosis. TCRdb's copy holds only in-frame clones and misses some; the assay was immunoSEQ multiplex PCR. This sample carries 40,000 or so clones, approximately 90% of them seen once, and the ten largest clones take around 0.41%. Sequenced material: CD4+ T cells from peripheral blood mononuclear cells, taken in the third trimester of pregnancy. The receptors shown here come from a female donor with multiple sclerosis, enrolled in a pregnancy study. Each CDR3 is given with its conserved first and last residue. Each record gives: J gene, clone size, V gene, D gene, CDR3 protein, CDR3 DNA. D genes are given only for firm matches. Where a row states a size, it is once, few, many or the class of an expanded clone; other rows omit it.

TRBJ2-5	NA	TRBV7-2	NA	CASSLGPGAWGETQYF	TGTGCCAGCAGCTTAGGACCAGGGGCATGGGGAGAGACCCAGTACTTC
TRBJ2-6	NA	TRBV7-3	NA	CASSPRGTDNSVLTF	TGTGCCAGCAGCCCCCGCGGGACGGACAATTCAGTCCTGACTTTC
TRBJ2-1	few	TRBV6-5	TRBD2	CATGGLAGGDNEQFF	TGTGCCACTGGAGGACTAGCGGGAGGGGACAATGAGCAGTTCTTC
TRBJ2-5	NA	TRBV11-2	NA	CASSLVWATQETQYF	TGTGCCAGCAGCTTAGTATGGGCAACTCAAGAGACCCAGTACTTC
TRBJ1-5	few	TRBV13	NA	CASSSHRAQPQHF	TGTGCCAGCAGCAGTCACAGGGCCCAGCCCCAGCATTTT
TRBJ2-2	NA	TRBV28	NA	CASSIRMLRDIAGELFF	TGTGCCAGCAGTATTAGAATGTTAAGGGACATCGCCGGGGAGCTGTTTTTT
TRBJ1-1	NA	TRBV7-9	NA	CASSLGPRGDTEAFF	TGTGCCAGCAGCTTGGGCCCGCGGGGAGACACTGAAGCTTTCTTT
TRBJ1-2	once	TRBV27	TRBD1	CASSLFSTGDTDNYGYTF	TGTGCCAGCAGTTTATTTTCCACAGGGGACACCGATAACTATGGCTACACCTTC
TRBJ2-1	NA	TRBV5-1	TRBD1	CASSLAGRGQALGGYNEQFF	TGCGCCAGCAGCTTGGCCGGACGGGGACAGGCCCTGGGGGGTTACAATGAGCAGTTCTTC
TRBJ2-2	NA	TRBV19	NA	CASSTTSSGLFF	TGTGCCAGTAGTACAACGTCGTCCGGGCTGTTTTTT
TRBJ1-2	NA	TRBV5-8	NA	CASSLTRGGYGYTF	TGTGCCAGCAGCTTGACGCGGGGTGGCTATGGCTACACCTTC
TRBJ1-5	NA	TRBV30	NA	CAWSKQTGHQPQHF	TGTGCCTGGAGTAAACAGACAGGCCATCAGCCCCAGCATTTT
TRBJ1-5	NA	TRBV19	NA	CASTEQGGRQPQHF	TGTGCCAGTACTGAACAGGGTGGTCGGCAGCCCCAGCATTTT
TRBJ2-2	NA	TRBV15	NA	CATSRPFRSAGELFF	TGTGCCACCAGCAGACCCTTTCGGAGCGCCGGGGAGCTGTTTTTT
TRBJ1-4	NA	TRBV11-2	NA	CASSFSQAMEKLFF	TGTGCCAGCAGCTTCTCACAGGCGATGGAAAAACTGTTTTTT
TRBJ1-2	NA	TRBV5-1	NA	CASSLGQQASGYTF	TGCGCCAGCAGCTTAGGACAGCAAGCGAGCGGCTACACCTTC
TRBJ1-3	NA	TRBV29-1	TRBD1	CSVVQGARDTIYF	TGCAGCGTGGTACAGGGGGCGCGGGACACCATATATTTT
TRBJ2-2	NA	TRBV5-5	NA	CASSSAGAGTGELFF	TGTGCCAGCAGCAGCGCAGGGGCCGGGACCGGGGAGCTGTTTTTT
TRBJ1-3	NA	TRBV28	NA	CASSLRGEGSGNTIYF	TGTGCCAGCAGTTTAAGGGGGGAGGGGTCTGGAAACACCATATATTTT
TRBJ1-1	NA	TRBV7-2	TRBD1	CASSLGTGTHGAAIFF	TGTGCCAGCAGCTTAGGGACAGGGACTCATGGGGCCGCGATCTTCTTT
TRBJ2-7	NA	TRBV27	TRBD2	CASSPRGTSGNEQYF	TGTGCCAGCAGTCCAAGGGGGACTAGCGGGAACGAGCAGTACTTC
TRBJ2-5	NA	TRBV19	NA	CASSIVSQETQYF	TGTGCCAGTAGTATAGTCAGCCAAGAGACCCAGTACTTC
TRBJ2-2	NA	TRBV7-8	NA	CASSPVRGFQTGELFF	TGTGCCAGCAGCCCAGTTAGGGGGTTTCAGACCGGGGAGCTGTTTTTT
TRBJ2-4	NA	TRBV29-1	NA	CSAKIEDIQYF	TGCAGCGCAAAAATTGAGGACATTCAGTACTTC
TRBJ2-4	NA	TRBV11-2	NA	CASSPYRSPNIQYF	TGTGCCAGCAGCCCTTACAGGTCACCAAACATTCAGTACTTC
TRBJ2-7	once	TRBV6-5	TRBD2	CASRLRESNEQYF	TGTGCCAGCAGGTTGCGGGAGAGTAACGAGCAGTACTTC
TRBJ1-1	NA	TRBV11-2	NA	CASSPRGNTEAFF	TGTGCCAGCAGCCCGCGTGGGAACACTGAAGCTTTCTTT
TRBJ2-2	NA	TRBV2	TRBD1	CASRRDRDTGELFF	TGTGCCAGCAGACGGGACAGGGACACCGGGGAGCTGTTTTTT
TRBJ2-1	NA	TRBV6-1	NA	CASSSGRTTYNEQFF	TGTGCCAGCAGTTCCGGGAGAACCACCTACAATGAGCAGTTCTTC
TRBJ2-7	NA	TRBV5-4	TRBD1	CASTASGTGTYEQYF	TGTGCCAGCACCGCATCCGGGACAGGCACCTACGAGCAGTACTTC
TRBJ1-1	NA	TRBV11-2	TRBD1	CASSPWTGVGTEAFF	TGTGCCAGCAGCCCCTGGACAGGGGTTGGAACTGAAGCTTTCTTT
TRBJ2-3	NA	TRBV5-1	NA	CASSFAGRINTQYF	TGCGCCAGCAGCTTCGCCGGGAGAATCAATACGCAGTATTTT
TRBJ1-4	NA	TRBV4-2	NA	CASSLSLTGLDEKLFF	TGTGCCAGCAGCCTTTCCCTCACGGGGTTGGATGAAAAACTGTTTTTT
TRBJ1-2	few	TRBV29-1	NA	CSAGGRGGYGYTF	TGCAGCGCCGGTGGAAGGGGGGGCTATGGCTACACCTTC
TRBJ2-7	NA	TRBV7-2	TRBD2	CASSNLGGYEQYF	TGTGCCAGCAGCAACCTGGGGGGGTACGAGCAGTACTTC
TRBJ1-5	NA	TRBV10-3	NA	CAISDRGGNQPQHF	TGTGCCATCAGTGACCGGGGAGGCAATCAGCCCCAGCATTTT
TRBJ2-1	NA	TRBV7-2	TRBD2	CASSLGVGRAYLEQFF	TGTGCCAGCAGCTTAGGTGTCGGGAGGGCCTATTTGGAGCAGTTCTTC
TRBJ2-3	NA	TRBV5-1	TRBD2	CASSLGRSGRSDTQYF	TGCGCCAGCAGCTTGGGAAGGAGCGGGAGGTCGGATACGCAGTATTTT
TRBJ2-5	NA	TRBV21-1	NA	CASSLPPRLAGVEQETQYF	TGTGCCAGCAGCCTACCCCCCCGACTAGCGGGAGTAGAGCAAGAGACCCAGTACTTC
TRBJ2-5	once	TRBV7-8	TRBD1	CASSSRDSAWETQYF	TGTGCCAGCAGCTCCCGGGACAGTGCTTGGGAGACCCAGTACTTC
TRBJ1-2	NA	TRBV28	TRBD1	CASTINGQGGGGYTF	TGTGCCAGCACCATTAACGGACAGGGCGGCGGTGGCTACACCTTC
TRBJ1-1	NA	TRBV2	NA	CASSETGSDTEAFF	TGTGCCAGCAGTGAAACAGGGTCCGACACTGAAGCTTTCTTT
TRBJ1-2	once	TRBV5-6	TRBD1	CASSLQGAVTSYTF	TGTGCCAGCAGCTTGCAGGGGGCGGTGACTAGCTACACCTTC
TRBJ2-7	NA	TRBV19	NA	CASTRSWGPGAGVFEQYF	TGTGCCAGTACCCGCTCGTGGGGGCCGGGCGCGGGAGTTTTCGAGCAGTACTTC
TRBJ1-5	NA	TRBV27	TRBD1	CASRLQGAPNQPQHF	TGTGCCAGCAGGCTACAGGGGGCTCCCAATCAGCCCCAGCATTTT
TRBJ1-2	NA	TRBV28	TRBD1	CASSQDRGRRGYTF	TGTGCCAGCAGCCAAGACAGGGGGCGAAGGGGCTACACCTTC
TRBJ2-5	NA	TRBV6-6	TRBD1	CASSRQGALQETQYF	TGTGCCAGCAGTCGACAGGGGGCCCTACAAGAGACCCAGTACTTC